Listed below are T cell receptor beta chains from one sample, sequenced in a study of blood T cell repertoires in COVID-19. Some clones are missing from TCRdb's copy, which holds only in-frame ones; the method was immunoSEQ multiplex PCR. The profile covers roughly 150,000 clones, with roughly nine tenths appearing a single time and around 5% taken by the ten largest. Input material: peripheral blood. The receptors originated from a human donor in a cohort sampled during active COVID-19. Both conserved end residues are part of each CDR3. The D gene is left open where the match is weak. Size is stated for part of the rows, as once, few or many counts, or as a class when the clone is expanded.

>NA|NA|TRBV19|TRBJ2-6
CASSIAGTANVLTF
>NA|NA|TRBV5-4|TRBJ2-7
CASSFQGGEQYF
>NA|NA|TRBV5-1|TRBJ1-1
CASSEDTLEAFF
>once|TRBD2|TRBV28|TRBJ2-7
CASSLSGGPQYEQYF
>NA|TRBD2|TRBV10-3|TRBJ2-1
CAINVGGGEGEQFF
>NA|NA|TRBV20-1|TRBJ2-1
CSASKGGSYNEQFF
>NA|NA|TRBV21-1|TRBJ1-5
CASSKAFETLNWFDQPQHF
>NA|NA|TRBV28|TRBJ2-7
CASSSNTDTRSYEQYF
>NA|NA|TRBV27|TRBJ2-1
CASRTGSREQFF
>NA|NA|TRBV27|TRBJ2-7
CASSLDSSYEQYF
>once|NA|TRBV6-1|TRBJ1-2
CASSEELMNYGYTF
>NA|TRBD2|TRBV7-8|TRBJ2-3
CASSLQDGRVTDTQYF
>NA|TRBD1|TRBV6-5|TRBJ1-2
CASRLTGGANYGYTF
>NA|NA|TRBV9|TRBJ2-5
CASSVGRKETQYF
>once|TRBD2|TRBV27|TRBJ2-1
CASSFRPTSGWGEQFF
>NA|TRBD1|TRBV7-2|TRBJ2-7
CASSLKTGDRNEQYF
>NA|NA|TRBV6-5|TRBJ1-4
CASSYLRAPHEKLFF
>NA|TRBD2|TRBV5-1|TRBJ2-5
CASSLGLAGGETQYF
>NA|TRBD2|TRBV7-9|TRBJ2-3
CASSRSGGGTDTQYF
>NA|NA|TRBV7-8|TRBJ1-4
CASSLWGGYEKLFF
>once|TRBD2|TRBV28|TRBJ2-3
CASSLGTSGRSGTDTQYF